These 27 T cell receptor beta chains came from one sample sequenced in a study of identical twins. TCRdb analysed the 5' RACE reads with MiXCR anew, one entry per CDR3 protein. The sample includes roughly 690,000 distinct CDR3 sequences, over 20% seen only once; the top ten take more than 4%. The same data also went into a second study, on T cells expressing NK-cell markers.

The sequencing input was PBMCs. These receptors came from a woman under 30 in good health.

There are a few counts of this clonotype. The genes are TRBV20-1 and TRBJ1-2; D perhaps matches TRBD1 (5 bases). This CDR3 comprises 12 residues. V was shortened by 5 bases and J by 3 bases, with 10 bases between the two germline ends. Germline loops: CDR1 DFQATT, CDR2 SNEGSKA (reference sequence). In DNA, the CDR3 is TGCAGTGCTCCTGGACAAGACTATGGCTACACCTTC. Its translation: CSAPGQDYGYTF.

This chain links TRBV27 with TRBJ1-2; TRBD1 is a possible D gene (5 bases). The length of the CDR3 is 16 residues. Trimming took off 3 bases at V and 6 bases at J, with 20 bases between the two ends. Germline V gene sequence: CDR1 MNHEY, CDR2 SMNVEV (reference sequence). CDR3 DNA sequence: TGTGCCAGCAGTTTTGTCGGGGCATCGGCAACGGATGGCTACACCTTC. This gives the protein CASSFVGASATDGYTF.

This clonotype appeared many times. This sequence joins TRBV12-3 or TRBV12-4 and TRBJ2-7, with D tentatively TRBD2 (5 bases). The V gene lost 7 bases and the J gene lost 7 bases, with 14 bases spanning the gap. The CDR3 has 12 amino acids. The CDR3 spells CASTSGMGEQYF. The CDR3, as DNA: TGTGCCAGCACCTCGGGGATGGGAGAGCAGTACTTC.

The chain is built from TRBV7-9 and TRBJ2-5; no firm D call. The CDR3 sequence is 13 residues long. Germline V gives CDR1 SEHNR, CDR2 FQNEAQ (reference sequence). V was pared by 1 base and J by 3 bases, with 6 bases between. CDR3 DNA: TGTGCCAGCAGCTTAGTGAAGAAAGAGACCCAGTACTTC. This sequence encodes CASSLVKKETQYF.

The chain has TRBV5-6 and TRBJ1-1; D is ambiguous. The CDR3 covers 15 residues. V was pared by 1 base and J by 7 bases, with 17 bases between. Per germline, CDR1 SGHDT and CDR2 YYEEEE. For the CDR3, the DNA is TGTGCCAGCAGCTTGTGGACGAGGTCCAATAGTGAAGCTTTCTTT. It translates to CASSLWTRSNSEAFF.

This clonotype has at least ten counts. The chain links TRBV20-1 to TRBJ2-5, with D perhaps matching TRBD1 (5 bases). The ends were cut back, 3 bases at V and 4 bases at J, with 9 bases in the middle. The CDR3 is 12 amino acids. Germline assignment: CDR1 DFQATT and CDR2 SNEGSKA (reference sequence). CDR3 sequence (DNA): TGCAGTGCTAGCAACAGGCTAGAGACCCAGTACTTC. Encoded protein: CSASNRLETQYF.

The gene calls are TRBV9 and TRBJ2-1; TRBD1 might be the D (5 bases). V shed 3 bases and J shed 8 bases, with 9 bases lying between them. The CDR3 contains 12 residues. Germline CDR1 reads SGDLS; CDR2 reads YYNGEE. CDR3 in amino acids: CASSAQGDEQFF. CDR3 bases: TGTGCCAGCAGCGCGCAGGGCGATGAGCAGTTCTTC.

This clonotype was observed a single time. CDR3 protein: CASSPWVAGGDYNEQFF. The DNA for the CDR3 is TGTGCCAGCAGCCCCTGGGTCGCGGGGGGCGACTACAATGAGCAGTTCTTC. The rearrangement uses TRBV7-9 and TRBJ2-1, with 8 nucleotides matching TRBD2. The ends lost 5 bases at V and 3 bases at J; junction bases unmatched: 12. Per germline, CDR1 SEHNR and CDR2 FQNEAQ (reference sequence). The CDR3 sequence is 17 residues long.

This clonotype was detected ten times or more. The chain has TRBV7-8 and TRBJ2-7; D may be TRBD2 (7 bases). CDR1 is SGHVS and CDR2 is FQNEAQ in the germline V gene. V was trimmed by 1 base and J by 3 bases, leaving 22 bases between them. The CDR3 spans 18 residues. CDR3 coding DNA: TGTGCCAGCAGCTTAGGGTTTATCGGCGGGGGCCCACACTACGAGCAGTACTTC. It codes for CASSLGFIGGGPHYEQYF.

This clonotype has a count of ten or more. This rearrangement joins TRBV20-1 to TRBJ1-5; D not resolved. The length of the CDR3 is 14 residues. Trimming removed 0 bases from V and 4 bases from J, with 10 bases in between. CDR1 DFQATT and CDR2 SNEGSKA come from the germline V gene (reference sequence). The CDR3 DNA reads as TGCAGTGCTAGAGATCCCGGGGAAAATCAGCCCCAGCATTTT. Translated, it gives CSARDPGENQPQHF.

This clonotype has just a few counts. This chain joins TRBV20-1 and TRBJ2-5, with D perhaps TRBD2 (7 bases). Trimming pared 0 bases from V and 4 bases from J, leaving 12 bases between. Germline CDR1 reads DFQATT; CDR2 reads SNEGSKA (reference sequence). There are 14 residues in the CDR3. The CDR3 loop is CSARDLGGAETQYF. CDR3 nucleotides: TGCAGTGCTAGAGATTTGGGGGGGGCAGAGACCCAGTACTTC.

This clonotype was detected only a few times. The chain couples TRBV12-3 or TRBV12-4 to TRBJ2-7; TRBD2 matches 10 bases. The CDR3 loop spans 15 amino acids. J gave up 4 bases and V 10 bases, and 13 bases lay outside the gene matches. The CDR3 reads CATLGASGSRYEQYF. As DNA, the CDR3 is TGTGCCACCCTAGGGGCTAGCGGGAGCCGGTACGAGCAGTACTTC.

V is TRBV27 and J is TRBJ2-5; 7 nucleotides agree with TRBD2. The V and J ends lost 6 bases and 0 bases, in that order; junction bases with no gene match: 1. Per the germline V gene, CDR1 is MNHEY and CDR2 is SMNVEV (reference sequence). This CDR3 contains 13 residues. CDR3 region: CASRGGYQETQYF. The CDR3, as DNA: TGTGCCAGCAGGGGGGGGTACCAAGAGACCCAGTACTTC.

Here the CDR3 reads CSARVLGADYNEQFF. CDR3 nucleotide sequence: TGCAGTGCTAGGGTGTTAGGGGCGGACTACAATGAGCAGTTCTTC. This chain links TRBV20-1 with TRBJ2-1; D is perhaps TRBD1 (5 bases). Germline lookup yields CDR1 DFQATT and CDR2 SNEGSKA (reference sequence). The V end lost 3 bases, the J end lost 3 bases, and 15 bases lay between the germline ends. The CDR3 extends over 15 amino acids.

This chain connects TRBV20-1 to TRBJ2-3, with D maybe TRBD1 (6 bases). Trimming removed 5 bases at V and 4 bases at J, with 16 bases between. Germline CDR1 DFQATT, CDR2 SNEGSKA (reference sequence). This CDR3 is built from 14 residues. As DNA, the CDR3 is TGCAGTGCTGAGAACCCTCAGGGGCCAGATACGCAGTATTTT. The encoded protein is CSAENPQGPDTQYF.

J is TRBJ2-5 and V is TRBV4-3; TRBD2 might be the D (5 bases). The germline V gene has CDR1 LGHNA and CDR2 YSLEER. The V end lost 0 bases, the J end lost 7 bases, and 12 bases lay between the germline ends. This CDR3 is 14 amino acids long. This chain's CDR3 is CASSQDKGGVTQYF. CDR3 nucleotide sequence: TGCGCCAGCAGCCAAGATAAAGGAGGAGTGACCCAGTACTTC.

V and J are TRBV20-1 and TRBJ1-1; D gene uncertain. This CDR3 has 15 amino acids. Trimming removed 1 base at V and 0 bases at J, with 12 bases between. The germline CDR1 and CDR2 sequences are DFQATT and SNEGSKA (reference sequence). CDR3 nucleotide sequence: TGCAGTGCTAGAGCTTCGGGGAGAATGAACACTGAAGCTTTCTTT. Residues: CSARASGRMNTEAFF.

V and J are TRBV7-2 and TRBJ2-3; 10 bases agree with TRBD2. Germline values: CDR1 SGHTA, CDR2 FQGNSA. With 0 bases clipped from V and 11 bases from J, the junction kept 14 bases outside the gene matches. The CDR3 runs to 17 residues. The CDR3 coding sequence is TGTGCCAGCAGCTTAGCGTTTACAGCGGGAGGGTTTGGGGGGCAGTATTTT. Its translation is CASSLAFTAGGFGGQYF.

V gene TRBV20-1 combines with J gene TRBJ2-5; 11 bases are shared with TRBD2. Germline V gives CDR1 DFQATT, CDR2 SNEGSKA (reference sequence). The CDR3 length is 16 residues. After removal of 5 bases from V and 5 bases from J, the junction contained 13 bases not matched to a gene. The DNA for the CDR3 is TGCAGTGCTGGGGGGAGATTGACTAGCGGGAAGGAGACCCAGTACTTC. Amino acid sequence: CSAGGRLTSGKETQYF.

CDR3 nucleotide sequence: TGCGCCAGCAGTGAGGGCACCCAACCGGAGACCCAGTACTTC. Translation gives CASSEGTQPETQYF. The chain recombines TRBV10-1 with TRBJ2-5; D ambiguous. The V end was cut by 2 bases, the J end by 5 bases, with 12 bases between. The CDR3 spans 14 residues. Germline CDR1 and CDR2: WNHNN and SYGVQD (reference sequence).

There are many counts of this clonotype. Mismatch with germline at one junction end may stem from a read error. The rearrangement joins TRBV5-6 to TRBJ2-6; D ambiguous. This CDR3 is built from 14 residues. Per germline, CDR1 SGHDT and CDR2 YYEEEE. CDR3 nucleotide sequence: TGCGCCAGCAGCCTGATCTCTGGGGCCAACGTCCTGACTTTC. This gives the protein CASSLISGANVLTF.

The chain combines TRBV6-5 with TRBJ2-7, with D possibly matching TRBD1 (5 bases). Trimming took off 6 bases at V and 6 bases at J, with 12 bases between the two ends. Germline assignment: CDR1 MNHEY and CDR2 SVGAGI. The CDR3 is made up of 12 amino acids. The CDR3 loop reads CASSSDSFEQYF. CDR3 coding DNA: TGTGCCAGCAGCTCTGACAGTTTCGAGCAGTACTTC.

The chain carries TRBV12-3 or TRBV12-4 and TRBJ2-1, with 16 bases matching TRBD2. The J segment lost 15 bases and the V segment lost 5 bases, leaving 10 bases of the junction unmatched. The CDR3 spans 15 residues. The CDR3 region has the DNA TGTGCCAGCAGTACGGGACTAGCGGGAGGGTTTTCTCCGTTCTTC. Protein: CASSTGLAGGFSPFF.

This clonotype was detected ten times or more. The V call is TRBV5-6, the J call TRBJ2-7, with 8 bases lining up with TRBD1. The CDR3 length is 15 residues. Germline CDR1 is SGHDT and CDR2 is YYEEEE. V lost 0 bases, J lost 4 bases, and 6 bases stayed unmatched. The CDR3 nucleotides read TGTGCCAGCAGCTTGGGTGGACAGGGACTTTACGAGCAGTACTTC. Amino acids: CASSLGGQGLYEQYF.

The sample holds a few counts of this clonotype. The V call is TRBV5-1, the J call TRBJ2-3, with TRBD2 matching over 10 bases. V lost 4 bases and J lost 1; bases outside the gene matches: 12. Per germline, CDR1 SGHRS and CDR2 YFSETQ. The CDR3 sequence is 18 residues long. CDR3 DNA sequence: TGCGCCAGCAGCCCCGGGACTAGCGCCGGTGGAGGCACAGATACGCAGTATTTT. This translates into CASSPGTSAGGGTDTQYF.

In this sample, this clonotype turned up a few times. The chain is built from TRBV12-3 or TRBV12-4 and TRBJ1-2, with D unresolved. The CDR3 has 13 residues. With 4 bases removed from V and 8 bases from J, the gap between germline ends came to 14 bases. The chain's CDR3 is CASSSSVRGGYTF. As DNA, the CDR3 is TGTGCCAGCAGTTCCTCAGTCCGAGGGGGCTACACCTTC.

The chain uses TRBV5-5 and TRBJ1-1, with 9 bases lining up with TRBD1. Per germline, CDR1 SGHKS and CDR2 YYEKEE (reference sequence). Trimming cost V 3 bases and J 5 bases; bases outside gene matches: 8. The CDR3 is made up of 15 amino acids. The CDR3 sequence is CASSSPGQGETEAFF. The CDR3 DNA follows: TGTGCCAGCAGCTCGCCGGGACAGGGAGAGACTGAAGCTTTCTTT.